Below are 30 T cell receptor beta chains sequenced from a single sample in a study of immune evolution from preneoplasia to lung adenocarcinoma. Profiled with immunoSEQ multiplex PCR; TCRdb holds only in-frame clones, not every one. In the table there are 15,000 to 20,000 clones, around nine tenths of which are singletons. The material sequenced was FFPE invasive lung adenocarcinoma tissue. Every receptor here comes from a person between 70 and 80 years old with invasive lung adenocarcinoma.

The chain combines TRBV27 with TRBJ2-3; TRBD2 agrees at 14 bases. The CDR3 extends over 15 amino acids. Germline V gene lookup returns CDR1 MNHEY and CDR2 SMNVEV (reference sequence). Germline trimming cut 10 bases from V and 4 bases from J; bases unmatched to any gene: 7. The CDR3 sequence is CATGTSGGWADTQYF. Written as DNA, the CDR3 is TGTGCCACCGGGACTAGCGGGGGTTGGGCAGATACGCAGTATTTT.

The chain uses TRBV18 and TRBJ2-7; no clear D. Germline assignment: CDR1 KGHSH and CDR2 LQKENI. V was pared by 6 bases and J by 4 bases, with 10 bases between. This CDR3 is 12 amino acids long. CDR3 in DNA: TGTGCCAGCTCCCTTGAGAATTACGAGCAGTACTTC. The encoded protein is CASSLENYEQYF.

This rearrangement joins TRBV18 to TRBJ2-2; D is undetermined. Per the germline V gene, CDR1 is KGHSH and CDR2 is LQKENI. V was pared by 1 base and J by 2 bases, with 5 bases between. This CDR3 has 14 amino acids. The CDR3: CASSPQKNTGELFF. Here the CDR3 DNA reads TGTGCCAGCTCACCACAAAAAAACACCGGGGAGCTGTTTTTT.

The rearrangement uses TRBV5-4 and TRBJ2-7, with D perhaps TRBD1 (6 bases). This CDR3 comprises 13 residues. CDR1 and CDR2 (germline): SGHNT, YYREEE (reference sequence). Trimming stripped 0 bases from V and 7 bases from J, with 11 bases between. As DNA, the CDR3 is TGTGCCAGCAGCTTGGGAGGCAGGGGTGAGCAGTACTTC. Protein product: CASSLGGRGEQYF. The complete variable domain, with remaining parts taken from reference TRBV5-4 and TRBJ2-7, reads ETGVTQSPTHLIKTRGQQVTLRCSSQSGHNTVSWYQQALGQGPQFIFQYYREEENGRGNFPPRFSGLQFPNYSSELNVNALELDDSALYLCASSLGGRGEQYFGPGTRLTVT.

The J gene is TRBJ2-2, the V gene TRBV9; D gene uncertain. CDR3 length: 15 residues. V was shortened by 0 bases and J by 3 bases, with 9 bases between the two germline ends. Per the germline V gene, CDR1 is SGDLS and CDR2 is YYNGEE. The CDR3 sequence is CASSVVASYTGELFF. CDR3 DNA: TGTGCCAGCAGCGTAGTAGCTAGTTACACCGGGGAGCTGTTTTTT.

V is TRBV7-3 and J is TRBJ2-3; 10 bases are shared with TRBD2. V lost 5 bases, J lost 1 base, and 3 bases stayed unmatched. This CDR3 is built from 15 residues. The germline gives CDR1 SGHTA, CDR2 FQGTGA. The CDR3 spells CASSQLAGGTDTQYF. The CDR3 region has the DNA TGTGCCAGCAGCCAGCTAGCGGGAGGCACAGATACGCAGTATTTT.

This chain links TRBV18 with TRBJ2-1, with 8 bases that match TRBD1. Germline-derived CDR1 and CDR2 are KGHSH and LQKENI. The CDR3 runs 17 residues. V lost 2 bases and J lost 1; bases outside the gene matches: 7. This chain's CDR3 is CASSPENRTGSYNEQFF. In nucleotides, the CDR3 is TGTGCCAGCTCACCAGAAAACCGGACAGGGTCCTACAATGAGCAGTTCTTC.

This clone was seen just once. This rearrangement joins TRBV25-1 to TRBJ2-3; TRBD1 matches at 7 bases. The germline V gene encodes CDR1 MGHDK and CDR2 SYGVNS. Losses at the gene ends were 4 bases for V and 1 base for J; bases not matched to a gene: 8. The CDR3 sequence is 16 residues long. In DNA form, the CDR3 reads TGTGCCAGCAGTGCCCGACAGGGATTCGGCACAGATACGCAGTATTTT. This codes for CASSARQGFGTDTQYF.

This chain connects TRBV11-2 to TRBJ1-1; D gene unclear. V was pared by 1 base and J by 4 bases, with 7 bases between. The CDR3 totals 13 residues. The germline CDR1 and CDR2 sequences are SGHAT and FQNNGV. This chain's CDR3 is CASSLGLLTEAFF. The CDR3 DNA reads TGTGCCAGCAGCTTAGGGCTCCTCACTGAAGCTTTCTTT. The full variable domain, completed using reference TRBV11-2 and TRBJ1-1, is EAGVAQSPRYKIIEKRQSVAFWCNPISGHATLYWYQQILGQGPKLLIQFQNNGVVDDSQLPKDRFSAERLKGVDSTLKIQPAKLEDSAVYLCASSLGLLTEAFFGQGTRLTVV.

The chain joins TRBV27 to TRBJ1-5; a possible D gene is TRBD1 (6 bases). Trimming cost V 5 bases and J 7 bases, with 12 bases left between them. CDR3 size: 13 residues. The germline V gene encodes CDR1 MNHEY and CDR2 SMNVEV (reference sequence). The CDR3 spells CASSPRGLQPQHF. CDR3 bases: TGTGCCAGCAGTCCCAGGGGCTTGCAGCCCCAGCATTTT.

The chain joins TRBV28 to TRBJ1-3; D might be TRBD1 (6 bases). The CDR3 runs to 16 residues. Germline values: CDR1 MDHEN, CDR2 SYDVKM. Trimming took off 3 bases at V and 3 bases at J, with 15 bases between the two ends. The CDR3 loop reads CASSLGGARGGNTIYF. The CDR3 bases are TGTGCCAGCAGTTTGGGGGGGGCCAGGGGTGGAAACACCATATATTTT.

J is TRBJ2-1 and V is TRBV1; TRBD2 reflects the table's D call only, with no check against the DNA. TRBV1 is reported as a pseudogene. The length of the CDR3 is 16 residues. The CDR3 reads CTSSQILDDSYNEQFF. The CDR3 region has the DNA TGCACCAGCAGCCAGATACTAGACGACTCCTACAATGAGCAGTTCTTC.

This chain links TRBV7-9 with TRBJ2-2, with D hard to call. Germline lookup yields CDR1 SEHNR and CDR2 FQNEAQ (reference sequence). The V end was cut by 5 bases, the J end by 5 bases, with 12 bases between. This CDR3 region has 14 residues. CDR3: CASSQRLETGELFF. Here the CDR3 DNA reads TGTGCCAGCAGCCAGAGACTCGAGACCGGGGAGCTGTTTTTT.

This chain uses TRBV29-1 with TRBJ1-1, with TRBD1 as a possible D gene (5 bases). Germline values: CDR1 SQVTM, CDR2 ANQGSEA. V was shortened by 7 bases and J by 1 base, with 10 bases between the two germline ends. This CDR3 comprises 12 residues. The CDR3 is CSGATENTEAFF. CDR3 nucleotides: TGCAGCGGGGCGACAGAGAACACTGAAGCTTTCTTT.

This chain connects TRBV5-1 to TRBJ2-3; possibly TRBD2 for D (6 bases). The V and J ends lost 5 bases and 0 bases respectively, with 16 bases between them. The germline V gene encodes CDR1 SGHRS and CDR2 YFSETQ. The CDR3 has 16 residues. The CDR3: CASRNGGATSTDTQYF. The CDR3 DNA reads as TGCGCCAGCAGGAACGGGGGAGCCACTAGCACAGATACGCAGTATTTT.

The rearrangement joins TRBV29-1 to TRBJ1-5; 8 bases align to TRBD1. Germline-derived CDR1 and CDR2 are SQVTM and ANQGSEA. This CDR3 contains 13 residues. The V gene end was trimmed by 4 bases and the J gene end by 7 bases; junction bases not matched to a gene: 6. As DNA, the CDR3 is TGCAGCGTTGCAGAGGCAGGGGGCCAGCCCCAGCATTTT. This translates into CSVAEAGGQPQHF.

V is TRBV9 and J is TRBJ2-1; D uncertain. The CDR3 covers 15 residues. Germline values: CDR1 SGDLS, CDR2 YYNGEE. Trimming took off 4 bases at V and 0 bases at J, with 11 bases between the two ends. The CDR3 nucleotides read TGTGCCAGCAGCAGCCATACCAACTCCTACAATGAGCAGTTCTTC. Residues: CASSSHTNSYNEQFF.

The J gene is TRBJ1-5, the V gene TRBV2; D is uncertain. The length of the CDR3 is 13 residues. The germline CDR1 and CDR2 sequences are SNHLY and FYNNEI. V was shortened by 0 bases and J by 4 bases, with 4 bases between the two germline ends. The CDR3 loop reads CASSEAENQPQHF. DNA for the CDR3: TGTGCCAGCAGTGAAGCCGAGAATCAGCCCCAGCATTTT.

The table lists this clone with a count of one. The chain couples TRBV28 to TRBJ2-7; TRBD2 aligns across 14 bases. Per germline, CDR1 MDHEN and CDR2 SYDVKM. Trimming removed 5 bases from V and 4 bases from J; junction bases left unmatched: 16. CDR3 size: 19 residues. CDR3 region: CASSRITPGTSGRQYEQYF. The CDR3 region has the DNA TGTGCCAGCAGTCGGATTACCCCGGGGACTAGCGGGAGACAGTACGAGCAGTACTTC.

This chain connects TRBV28 to TRBJ1-5; the D is unclear. The CDR3 totals 15 residues. Germline CDR1 reads MDHEN; CDR2 reads SYDVKM. The ends were cut back, 1 base at V and 0 bases at J, with 7 bases in the middle. This CDR3 is CASSLSQNSNQPQHF. CDR3 sequence (DNA): TGTGCCAGCAGTTTATCCCAGAATAGCAATCAGCCCCAGCATTTT.

The chain combines TRBV6-6 with TRBJ2-7; D not resolved. Trimming cost V 6 bases and J 3 bases, with 9 bases left between them. The CDR3 sequence is 12 residues long. From germline, CDR1 is MNHNY and CDR2 SVGAGI (reference sequence). The CDR3 spells CASSDQYYEQYF. The CDR3 coding sequence is TGTGCCAGCAGCGACCAATACTACGAGCAGTACTTC.

The chain couples TRBV29-1 to TRBJ2-1, with D possibly TRBD1 on 6 matching bases. The CDR3 loop spans 13 amino acids. V lost 4 bases to trimming and J lost 0 bases, with 7 bases between them. Germline CDR1 and CDR2: SQVTM and ANQGSEA. CDR3 region: CSVGGGSYNEQFF. Here the CDR3 DNA reads TGCAGCGTTGGAGGGGGCTCCTACAATGAGCAGTTCTTC.

V is TRBV28 and J is TRBJ2-3; no clear D gene. In germline, CDR1 is MDHEN, CDR2 SYDVKM. Trimming removed 5 bases at V and 4 bases at J, with 4 bases between. The CDR3 runs 11 residues. In DNA, the CDR3 is TGTGCCAGCAGTCATGCAGATACGCAGTATTTT. It specifies CASSHADTQYF.

CDR3 bases: TGCGCCAGCAGCTTGGGGTCAGAACCTACGTGGCAGTACTTC. It yields the protein CASSLGSEPTWQYF. The chain is built from TRBV5-1 and TRBJ2-7; D is undetermined. Germline loops: CDR1 SGHRS, CDR2 YFSETQ. V was cut by 0 bases and J by 9 bases, with 16 bases left in between. The CDR3 extends over 14 amino acids. Drawing the rest from reference TRBV5-1 and TRBJ2-7, the complete variable domain is KAGVTQTPRYLIKTRGQQVTLSCSPISGHRSVSWYQQTPGQGLQFLFEYFSETQRNKGNFPGRFSGRQFSNSRSEMNVSTLELGDSALYLCASSLGSEPTWQYFGPGTRLTVT.

This clone turned up a few times. The genes are TRBV19 and TRBJ2-1; 11 bases match TRBD2. In germline, CDR1 is LNHDA, CDR2 SQIVND (reference sequence). The CDR3 sequence is 16 residues long. The J segment lost 4 bases and the V segment lost 1 base, leaving 3 bases of the junction unmatched. CDR3 in DNA: TGTGCCAGTAGTATAGGGACTAGCGGGCCTTACAATGAGCAGTTCTTC. This encodes CASSIGTSGPYNEQFF.

The V call is TRBV28, the J call TRBJ2-3; D perhaps matches TRBD2 (6 bases). This CDR3 has 14 amino acids. With 2 bases removed from V and 2 bases from J, the gap between germline ends came to 8 bases. Germline V gene lookup returns CDR1 MDHEN and CDR2 SYDVKM. The CDR3 region has the DNA TGTGCCAGCAGTTTACGCGGGGTCACAGATACGCAGTATTTT. Protein: CASSLRGVTDTQYF.

The chain has TRBV7-9 and TRBJ1-1; TRBD1 is a possible D gene (5 bases). This CDR3 comprises 14 residues. Germline values: CDR1 SEHNR, CDR2 FQNEAQ (reference sequence). V lost 3 bases to trimming and J lost 2 bases, with 10 bases between them. Here the CDR3 DNA reads TGTGCCAGCAGCTTTTCAGGGTCCAACACTGAAGCTTTCTTT. Translating gives CASSFSGSNTEAFF.

This clone was seen a single time. The chain recombines TRBV27 with TRBJ1-6, with 7 bases lining up with TRBD1. Per germline, CDR1 MNHEY and CDR2 SMNVEV (reference sequence). This CDR3 spans 15 amino acids. J was trimmed by 6 bases and V by 5 bases; bases with no gene match: 7. In DNA form, the CDR3 reads TGTGCCAGCAGTCCGCAGACAGGGAGTAATTCACCCCTCCACTTT. Its protein is CASSPQTGSNSPLHF.

This sequence joins TRBV7-9 and TRBJ2-3; D gene ambiguous. CDR1 and CDR2 from the germline V gene are SEHNR and FQNEAQ (reference sequence). Trimming stripped 5 bases from V and 1 base from J, with 13 bases between. CDR3 size: 15 residues. CDR3: CASSAESWGTDTQYF. The CDR3 DNA reads as TGTGCCAGCAGCGCCGAGAGTTGGGGCACAGATACGCAGTATTTT.

The gene calls are TRBV9 and TRBJ1-2; D is possibly TRBD1 (6 bases). The CDR3 spans 14 residues. From germline, CDR1 is SGDLS and CDR2 YYNGEE. The V end lost 1 base, the J end lost 5 bases, and 12 bases lay between the germline ends. The CDR3 DNA reads TGTGCCAGCAGCGTACGAGGAGGGGGTTATGGCTACACCTTC. It translates to CASSVRGGGYGYTF.